This T cell receptor beta chain emerged from a study of response to subunit inactivated influenza vaccine. CDR1 and CDR2 from the germline V gene are KGHSH and LQKENI. The CDR3 is 15 residues long. After removal of 3 bases from V and 0 bases from J, the junction contained 5 bases not matched to a gene. As for this clonotype: Its matching antigen is unknown.

TCRdb reanalysed the RT-PCR reads using MiXCR and keeps one entry per CDR3 protein. This sample yields hundreds of thousands of distinct CDR3 sequences, of which approximately 24% are seen a single time; around 2% belongs to the top ten. Study-wide results and limits: It was suggested by the authors that few new T cells are recruited by each seasonal influenza vaccination.

The sample in question was CD4+ T cells sorted from PBMCs, obtained around 5 days after vaccination. This chain connects TRBV18 to TRBJ2-7, with TRBD1 matching 7 bases. This receptor was obtained from a man over 45 who received an inactivated influenza vaccine. CDR3 sequence reads: CASSPTGLGSYEQYF. CDR3 nucleotide sequence: TGTGCCAGCTCACCGACAGGGCTCGGCTCCTACGAGCAGTACTTC. The complete variable domain, with remaining parts taken from reference TRBV18 and TRBJ2-7, reads NAGVMQNPRHLVRRRGQEARLRCSPMKGHSHVYWYRQLPEEGLKFMVYLQKENIIDESGMPKERFSAEFPKEGPSILRIQQVVRGDSAAYFCASSPTGLGSYEQYFGPGTRLTVT.